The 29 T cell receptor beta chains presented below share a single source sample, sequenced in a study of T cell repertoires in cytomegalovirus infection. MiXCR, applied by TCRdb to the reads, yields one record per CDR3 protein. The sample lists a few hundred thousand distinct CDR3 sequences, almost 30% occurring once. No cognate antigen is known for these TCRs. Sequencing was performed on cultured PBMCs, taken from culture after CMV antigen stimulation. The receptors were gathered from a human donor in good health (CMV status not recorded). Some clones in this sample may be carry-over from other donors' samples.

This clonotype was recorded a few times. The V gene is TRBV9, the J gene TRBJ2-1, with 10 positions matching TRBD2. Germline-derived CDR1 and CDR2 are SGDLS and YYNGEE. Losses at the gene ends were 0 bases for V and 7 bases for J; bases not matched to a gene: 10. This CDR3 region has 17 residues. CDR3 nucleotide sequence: TGTGCCAGCAGCGTAGGGATCGGGAGCGGGGGGGGGAATGAGCAGTTCTTC. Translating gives CASSVGIGSGGGNEQFF.

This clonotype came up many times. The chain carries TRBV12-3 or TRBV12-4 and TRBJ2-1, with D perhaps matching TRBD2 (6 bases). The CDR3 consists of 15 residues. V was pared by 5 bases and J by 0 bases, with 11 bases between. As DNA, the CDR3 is TGTGCCAGCAGTCCAGGGACTGTCTCCTACAATGAGCAGTTCTTC. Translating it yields CASSPGTVSYNEQFF.

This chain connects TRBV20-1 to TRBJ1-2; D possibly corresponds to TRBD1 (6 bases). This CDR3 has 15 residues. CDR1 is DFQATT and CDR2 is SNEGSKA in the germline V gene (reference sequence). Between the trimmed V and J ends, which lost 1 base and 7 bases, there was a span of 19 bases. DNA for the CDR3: TGCAGTGCTAGAGGACTTAAGGGGGGGGTCAGTGGCTACACCTTC. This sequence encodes CSARGLKGGVSGYTF.

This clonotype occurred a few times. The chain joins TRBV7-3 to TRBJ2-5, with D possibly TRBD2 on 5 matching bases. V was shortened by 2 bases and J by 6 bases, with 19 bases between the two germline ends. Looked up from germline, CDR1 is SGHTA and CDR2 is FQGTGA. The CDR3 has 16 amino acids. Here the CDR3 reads CASSLGSSSSGKTQYF. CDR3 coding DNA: TGTGCCAGCAGCTTAGGCTCTAGCTCCTCGGGGAAGACCCAGTACTTC.

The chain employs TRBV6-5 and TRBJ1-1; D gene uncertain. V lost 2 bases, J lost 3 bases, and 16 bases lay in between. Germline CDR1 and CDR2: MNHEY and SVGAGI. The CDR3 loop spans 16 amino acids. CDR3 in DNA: TGTGCCAGCAGTTACGACTTTCGGGAGAGAGACACTGAAGCTTTCTTT. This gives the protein CASSYDFRERDTEAFF.

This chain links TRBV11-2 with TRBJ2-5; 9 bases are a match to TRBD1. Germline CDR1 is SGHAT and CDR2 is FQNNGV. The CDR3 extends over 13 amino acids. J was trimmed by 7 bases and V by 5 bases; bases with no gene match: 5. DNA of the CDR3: TGTGCCAGCAGCCCAGGGACAGGGTGGACCCAGTACTTC. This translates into CASSPGTGWTQYF.

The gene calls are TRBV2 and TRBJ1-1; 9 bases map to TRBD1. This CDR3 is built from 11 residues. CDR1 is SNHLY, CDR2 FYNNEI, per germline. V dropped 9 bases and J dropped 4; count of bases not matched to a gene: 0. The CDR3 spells CARQGATEAFF. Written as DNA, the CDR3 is TGTGCCAGACAGGGGGCCACTGAAGCTTTCTTT.

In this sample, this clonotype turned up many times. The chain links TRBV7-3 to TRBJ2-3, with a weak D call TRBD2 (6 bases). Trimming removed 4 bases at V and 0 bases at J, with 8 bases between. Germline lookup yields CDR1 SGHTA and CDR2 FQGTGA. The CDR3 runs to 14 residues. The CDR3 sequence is CASSSSGSTDTQYF. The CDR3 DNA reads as TGTGCCAGCAGCTCGAGCGGGAGCACAGATACGCAGTATTTT.

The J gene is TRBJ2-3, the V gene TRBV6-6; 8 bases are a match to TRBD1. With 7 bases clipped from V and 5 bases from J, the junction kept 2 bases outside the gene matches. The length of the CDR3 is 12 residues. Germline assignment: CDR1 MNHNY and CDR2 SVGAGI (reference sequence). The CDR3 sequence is CASTRGRDTQYF. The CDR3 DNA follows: TGTGCCAGCACCAGGGGGCGAGATACGCAGTATTTT.

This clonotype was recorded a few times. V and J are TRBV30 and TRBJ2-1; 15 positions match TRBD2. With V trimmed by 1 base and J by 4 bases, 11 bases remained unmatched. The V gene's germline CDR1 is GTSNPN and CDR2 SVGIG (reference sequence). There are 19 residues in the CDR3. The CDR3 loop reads CAWSGPRTSGRASYNEQFF. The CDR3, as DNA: TGTGCCTGGAGTGGCCCCAGGACTAGCGGGAGGGCCTCATACAATGAGCAGTTCTTC.

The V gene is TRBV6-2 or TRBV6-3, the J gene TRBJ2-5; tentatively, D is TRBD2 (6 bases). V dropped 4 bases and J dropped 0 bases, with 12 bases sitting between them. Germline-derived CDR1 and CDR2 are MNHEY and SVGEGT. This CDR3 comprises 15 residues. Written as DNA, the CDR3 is TGTGCCAGCAGTTGGCCCGCGGGAAACCAAGAGACCCAGTACTTC. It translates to CASSWPAGNQETQYF.

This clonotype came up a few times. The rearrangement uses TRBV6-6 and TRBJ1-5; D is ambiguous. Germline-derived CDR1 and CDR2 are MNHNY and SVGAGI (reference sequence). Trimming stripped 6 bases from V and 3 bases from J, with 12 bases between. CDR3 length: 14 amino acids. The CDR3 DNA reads TGTGCCAGCAGGATAGGACGGGACAATCAGCCCCAGCATTTT. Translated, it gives CASRIGRDNQPQHF.

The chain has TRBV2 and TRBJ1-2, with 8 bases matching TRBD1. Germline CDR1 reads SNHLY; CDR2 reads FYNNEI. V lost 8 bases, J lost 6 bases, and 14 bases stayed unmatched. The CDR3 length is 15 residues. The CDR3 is CASGAGTGDRHGYTF. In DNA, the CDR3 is TGTGCCAGCGGGGCCGGGACAGGAGACCGGCATGGCTACACCTTC.

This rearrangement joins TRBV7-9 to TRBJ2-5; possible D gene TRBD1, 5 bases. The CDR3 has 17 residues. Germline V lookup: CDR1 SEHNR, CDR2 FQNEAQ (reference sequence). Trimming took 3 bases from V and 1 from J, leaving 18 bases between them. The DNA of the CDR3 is TGTGCCAGCAGCTTGCCCTTAGGCAGGGCCCTCCAAGAGACCCAGTACTTC. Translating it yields CASSLPLGRALQETQYF.

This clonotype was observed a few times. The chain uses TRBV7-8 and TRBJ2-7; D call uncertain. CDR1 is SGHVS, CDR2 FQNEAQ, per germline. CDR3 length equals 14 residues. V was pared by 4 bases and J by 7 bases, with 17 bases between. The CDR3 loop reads CASSSTLTFREQYF. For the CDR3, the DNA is TGTGCCAGCAGCTCCACACTTACCTTTCGGGAGCAGTACTTC.

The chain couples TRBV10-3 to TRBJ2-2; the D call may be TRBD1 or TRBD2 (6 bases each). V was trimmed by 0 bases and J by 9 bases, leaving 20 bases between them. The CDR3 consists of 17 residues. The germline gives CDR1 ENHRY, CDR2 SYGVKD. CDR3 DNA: TGTGCCATCAGTGAGTCGGGGGCTAGCGCCCCATCGAGGGAGCTGTTTTTT. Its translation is CAISESGASAPSRELFF.

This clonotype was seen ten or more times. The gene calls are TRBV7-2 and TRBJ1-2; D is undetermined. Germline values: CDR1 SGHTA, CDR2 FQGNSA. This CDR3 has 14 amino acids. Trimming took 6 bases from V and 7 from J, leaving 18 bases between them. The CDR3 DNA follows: TGTGCCAGCAGAGACGGCGGCGGATTCGGTGGCTACACCTTC. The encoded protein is CASRDGGGFGGYTF.

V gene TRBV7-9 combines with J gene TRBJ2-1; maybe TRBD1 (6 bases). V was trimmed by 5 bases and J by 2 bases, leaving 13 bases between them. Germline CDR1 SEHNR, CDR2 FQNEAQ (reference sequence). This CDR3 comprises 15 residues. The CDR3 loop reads CASSALQGPYNEQFF. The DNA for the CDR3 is TGTGCCAGCAGCGCCCTACAGGGTCCCTACAATGAGCAGTTCTTC.

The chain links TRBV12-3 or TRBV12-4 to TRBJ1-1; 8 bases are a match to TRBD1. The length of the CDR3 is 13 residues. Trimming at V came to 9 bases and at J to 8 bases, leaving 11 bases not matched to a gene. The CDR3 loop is CASRAGGAGEAFF. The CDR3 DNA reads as TGTGCCAGTCGGGCAGGGGGCGCGGGCGAAGCTTTCTTT.

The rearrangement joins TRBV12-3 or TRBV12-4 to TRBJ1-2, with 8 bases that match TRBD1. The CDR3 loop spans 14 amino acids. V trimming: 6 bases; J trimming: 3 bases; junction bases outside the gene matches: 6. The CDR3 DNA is TGTGCCAGCAGCCTGGACAGGGAGCACTATGGCTACACCTTC. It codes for CASSLDREHYGYTF.

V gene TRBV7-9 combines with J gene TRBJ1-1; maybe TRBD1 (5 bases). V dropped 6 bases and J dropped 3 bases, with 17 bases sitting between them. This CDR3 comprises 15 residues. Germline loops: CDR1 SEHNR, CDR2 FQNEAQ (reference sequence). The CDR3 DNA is TGTGCCAGCAGGGGTCAGGGAGTTGCGGACACTGAAGCTTTCTTT. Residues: CASRGQGVADTEAFF. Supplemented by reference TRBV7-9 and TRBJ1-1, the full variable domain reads DTGVSQNPRHKITKRGQNVTFRCDPISEHNRLYWYRQTLGQGPEFLTYFQNEAQLEKSRLLSDRFSAERPKGSFSTLEIQRTEQGDSAMYLCASRGQGVADTEAFFGQGTRLTVV.

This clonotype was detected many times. The CDR3 DNA sequence: TGTGCCAGCAGCTTAACTAGCGGCCAAGAGACCCAGTACTTC. Its protein product is CASSLTSGQETQYF. The genes are TRBV7-9 and TRBJ2-5, with TRBD2 identical over 8 bases. J lost 1 base, V lost 2 bases, and 0 bases had no gene match. The CDR3 covers 14 residues. Per germline, CDR1 SEHNR and CDR2 FQNEAQ (reference sequence).

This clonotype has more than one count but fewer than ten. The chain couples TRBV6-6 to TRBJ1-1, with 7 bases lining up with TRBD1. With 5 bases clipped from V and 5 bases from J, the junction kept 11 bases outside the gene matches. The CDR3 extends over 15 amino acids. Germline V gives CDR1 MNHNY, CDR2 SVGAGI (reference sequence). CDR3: CASSLGDREGTEAFF. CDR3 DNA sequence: TGTGCCAGCAGTCTCGGCGACAGGGAGGGAACTGAAGCTTTCTTT.

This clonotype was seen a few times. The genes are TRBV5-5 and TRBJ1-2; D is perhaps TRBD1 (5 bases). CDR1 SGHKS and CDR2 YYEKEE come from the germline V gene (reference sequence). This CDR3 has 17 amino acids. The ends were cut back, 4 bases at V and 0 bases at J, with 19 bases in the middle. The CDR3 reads CASSPGNRFITNYGYTF. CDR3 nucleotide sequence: TGTGCCAGCAGCCCCGGGAACAGGTTCATCACTAACTATGGCTACACCTTC.

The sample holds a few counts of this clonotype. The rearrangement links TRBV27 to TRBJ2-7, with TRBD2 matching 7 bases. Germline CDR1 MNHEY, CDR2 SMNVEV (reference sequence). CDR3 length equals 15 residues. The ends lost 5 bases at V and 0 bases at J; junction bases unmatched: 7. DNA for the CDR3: TGTGCCAGCAGTACCTGGACTAGTCCCTCCTACGAGCAGTACTTC. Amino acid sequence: CASSTWTSPSYEQYF.

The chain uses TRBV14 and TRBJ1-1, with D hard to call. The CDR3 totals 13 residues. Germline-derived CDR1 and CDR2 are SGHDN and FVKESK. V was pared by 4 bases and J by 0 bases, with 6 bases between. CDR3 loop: CASSPRVNTEAFF. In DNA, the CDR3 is TGTGCCAGCAGCCCCCGAGTGAACACTGAAGCTTTCTTT.

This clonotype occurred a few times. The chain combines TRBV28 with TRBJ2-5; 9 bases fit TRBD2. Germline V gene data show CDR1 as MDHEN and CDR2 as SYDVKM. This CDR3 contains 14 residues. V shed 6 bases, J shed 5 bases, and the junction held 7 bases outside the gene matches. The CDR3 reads CASSRGLAMETQYF. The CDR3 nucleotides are TGTGCCAGCAGCCGGGGACTAGCAATGGAGACCCAGTACTTC.

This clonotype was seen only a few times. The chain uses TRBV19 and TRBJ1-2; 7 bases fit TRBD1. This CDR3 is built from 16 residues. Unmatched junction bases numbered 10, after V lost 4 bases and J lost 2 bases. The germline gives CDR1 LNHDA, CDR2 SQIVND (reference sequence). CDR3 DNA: TGTGCCAGTAGTACGGGCTGGGACAGCTCCAACTATGGCTACACCTTC. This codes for CASSTGWDSSNYGYTF.

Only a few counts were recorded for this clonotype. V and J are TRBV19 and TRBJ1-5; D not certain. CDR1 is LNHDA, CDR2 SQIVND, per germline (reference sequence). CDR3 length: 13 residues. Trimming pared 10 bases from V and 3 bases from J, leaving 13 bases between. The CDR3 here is CATSTVFNQPQHF. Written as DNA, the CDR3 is TGTGCCACCTCCACCGTATTCAATCAGCCCCAGCATTTT.